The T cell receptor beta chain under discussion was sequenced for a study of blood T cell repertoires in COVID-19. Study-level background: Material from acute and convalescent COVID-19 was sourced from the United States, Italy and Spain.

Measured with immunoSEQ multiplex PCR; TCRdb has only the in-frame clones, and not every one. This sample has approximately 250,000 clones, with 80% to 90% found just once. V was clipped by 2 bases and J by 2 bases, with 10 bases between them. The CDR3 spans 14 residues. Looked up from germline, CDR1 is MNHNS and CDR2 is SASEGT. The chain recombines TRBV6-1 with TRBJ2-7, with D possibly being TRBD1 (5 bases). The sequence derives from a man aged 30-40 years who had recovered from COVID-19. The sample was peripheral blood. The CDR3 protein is CASSEFGHPYEQYF. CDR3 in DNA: TGTGCCAGCAGTGAATTCGGACACCCCTACGAGCAGTACTTC.